The 30 T cell receptor beta chains in this list originate from one sample, sequenced in a study of cytomegalovirus exposure and HLA in healthy donors. Primers: 60 Vbeta forward and 13 Jbeta reverse. TCRdb's copy holds only in-frame clones and misses some; the assay was immunoSEQ multiplex PCR. The sample holds approximately 150,000 clones, roughly two thirds seen once. Sequencing was done on a sample of PBMCs. Receptors were obtained from a woman younger than 35 in good health and CMV-seropositive.

The rearrangement links TRBV6-1 to TRBJ1-3, with D possibly being TRBD1 (5 bases). The CDR3 length is 13 residues. The germline gives CDR1 MNHNS, CDR2 SASEGT. The V gene lost 8 bases and the J gene lost 6 bases, with 14 bases spanning the gap. This chain's CDR3 is CASAPPGQNTIYF. DNA of the CDR3: TGTGCCAGCGCACCCCCCGGACAAAACACCATATATTTT.

This clone was counted a few times. The chain carries TRBV5-1 and TRBJ1-4; D gene ambiguous. The CDR3 length is 14 residues. Germline V gene lookup returns CDR1 SGHRS and CDR2 YFSETQ. Deletions cut 4 bases from V and 0 bases from J, with 7 bases between. The CDR3 sequence is CASSPRATNEKLFF. In nucleotides, the CDR3 is TGCGCCAGCAGCCCCCGTGCAACTAATGAAAAACTGTTTTTT.

The V gene is TRBV2, the J gene TRBJ1-4; TRBD1 agrees at 8 bases. Trimming removed 7 bases from V and 7 bases from J; junction bases left unmatched: 14. This CDR3 has 16 residues. The germline CDR1 and CDR2 sequences are SNHLY and FYNNEI. The CDR3 DNA follows: TGTGCCAGCACCGGAACCCGGACAGGGAGACGTGAAAAACTGTTTTTT. This gives the protein CASTGTRTGRREKLFF. Filled out from reference TRBV2 and TRBJ1-4, the complete variable domain reads EPEVTQTPSHQVTQMGQEVILRCVPISNHLYFYWYRQILGQKVEFLVSFYNNEISEKSEIFDDQFSVERPDGSNFTLKIRSTKLEDSAMYFCASTGTRTGRREKLFFGSGTQLSVL.

This clone was found a few times. This chain uses TRBV28 with TRBJ1-5; weak D call: TRBD1 (6 bases). Trimming took off 6 bases at V and 6 bases at J, with 18 bases between the two ends. Germline CDR1 reads MDHEN; CDR2 reads SYDVKM. This CDR3 is 15 amino acids long. This CDR3 is CASSLPRDKVQPQHF. The DNA for the CDR3 is TGTGCCAGCAGCCTCCCACGGGACAAGGTTCAGCCCCAGCATTTT.

The chain links TRBV19 to TRBJ2-1; D might be TRBD2 (5 bases). Germline CDR1 is LNHDA and CDR2 is SQIVND (reference sequence). The V gene lost 3 bases and the J gene lost 1 base, with 10 bases spanning the gap. The CDR3 has 15 amino acids. CDR3 amino acids: CASSIGGRSYNEQFF. The CDR3 nucleotides read TGTGCCAGTAGTATCGGCGGGCGGTCCTACAATGAGCAGTTCTTC.

This chain links TRBV6-5 with TRBJ2-7; unclear D gene. This CDR3 has 12 residues. The germline V gene encodes CDR1 MNHEY and CDR2 SVGAGI. V dropped 4 bases and J dropped 4 bases, with 8 bases sitting between them. The CDR3 nucleotides are TGTGCCAGCAGTTTTTCCGGTTACGAGCAGTACTTC. It codes for CASSFSGYEQYF.

The CDR3 here is CASSWGLNTGELFF. The CDR3 DNA reads as TGTGCCAGCAGCTGGGGACTCAACACCGGGGAGCTGTTTTTT. V usage is TRBV7-3 and J usage is TRBJ2-2, with a weak D call TRBD2 (6 bases). CDR1 is SGHTA and CDR2 is FQGTGA in the germline V gene. The CDR3 covers 14 residues. Trimming shortened V by 4 bases and J by 2 bases, and 8 bases separated the two germline ends.

J is TRBJ2-5 and V is TRBV5-6, with TRBD1 matching 7 bases. Germline assignment: CDR1 SGHDT and CDR2 YYEEEE. The CDR3 extends over 17 amino acids. V dropped 4 bases and J dropped 5; count of bases not matched to a gene: 17. The CDR3 sequence is CASSQYRGPARGETQYF. CDR3 coding DNA: TGTGCCAGCAGCCAATACAGGGGCCCCGCTCGCGGGGAGACCCAGTACTTC.

There are a few counts of this clone. The gene calls are TRBV5-4 and TRBJ1-1; TRBD1 agrees at 7 bases. This CDR3 has 18 amino acids. Germline V CDR1 and CDR2: SGHNT, YYREEE (reference sequence). The trim removed 0 bases at V and 1 base at J, leaving 12 bases unmatched. CDR3 residues: CASSLARTGGGGNTEAFF. DNA of the CDR3: TGTGCCAGCAGCTTGGCCCGGACAGGTGGCGGCGGGAACACTGAAGCTTTCTTT.

The V call is TRBV10-3, the J call TRBJ1-5, with D perhaps matching TRBD1 (6 bases). The CDR3 is 14 residues long. V dropped 3 bases and J dropped 9 bases, with 15 bases sitting between them. CDR1 is ENHRY, CDR2 SYGVKD, per germline. CDR3 sequence reads: CAISEQGSGGPQHF. CDR3 bases: TGTGCCATCAGTGAACAGGGCAGTGGCGGGCCCCAGCATTTT.

V and J are TRBV4-1 and TRBJ2-7; 10 bases line up with TRBD1. CDR3 length equals 16 residues. V was clipped by 4 bases and J by 2 bases; unmatched bases: 8. Germline CDR1 is MGHRA and CDR2 is YSYEKL. The CDR3 coding sequence is TGCGCCAGCAGCCTCCTCCGGACAGGGGGAGCCTACGAGCAGTACTTC. Translation: CASSLLRTGGAYEQYF.

V is TRBV5-1 and J is TRBJ1-2; the match to TRBD1 covers 7 bases. J was trimmed by 5 bases and V by 0 bases; bases with no gene match: 7. The CDR3 length is 15 residues. Germline lookup yields CDR1 SGHRS and CDR2 YFSETQ. DNA of the CDR3: TGCGCCAGCAGCTTGGCCGGGACAGAACCTTATGGCTACACCTTC. Its translation: CASSLAGTEPYGYTF.

V usage is TRBV5-4 and J usage is TRBJ1-2; 8 nucleotides agree with TRBD1. This CDR3 contains 13 residues. V was clipped by 4 bases and J by 10 bases; unmatched bases: 9. Per the germline V gene, CDR1 is SGHNT and CDR2 is YYREEE (reference sequence). CDR3 nucleotides: TGTGCCAGCAGCCCGGGACAGGCTGAGGCCTACACCTTC. Translating gives CASSPGQAEAYTF.

The chain joins TRBV11-2 to TRBJ2-1; D may be TRBD2 (6 bases). CDR1 is SGHAT and CDR2 is FQNNGV in the germline V gene. Trimming took 1 base from V and 15 from J, leaving 13 bases between them. The CDR3 contains 12 residues. CDR3 in DNA: TGTGCCAGCAGCTTAGTTAGCGGAGGGCTGTTCTTC. This codes for CASSLVSGGLFF.

This sequence joins TRBV27 and TRBJ2-1, with D possibly being TRBD2 (6 bases). Germline assignment: CDR1 MNHEY and CDR2 SMNVEV (reference sequence). The germline V and J ends were trimmed by 6 bases and 9 bases, with 12 bases remaining between them. This CDR3 contains 12 residues. The CDR3 region is CASRGVGGEQFF. DNA for the CDR3: TGTGCCAGCAGGGGGGTGGGGGGTGAGCAGTTCTTC.

V is TRBV7-3 and J is TRBJ2-3, with D possibly matching TRBD2 (5 bases). The germline V and J ends were trimmed by 0 bases and 1 base, with 11 bases remaining between them. This CDR3 has 16 amino acids. Germline V lookup: CDR1 SGHTA, CDR2 FQGTGA. The CDR3 DNA is TGTGCCAGCAGCTTAACGTCGACTATGGGCACAGATACGCAGTATTTT. Translating gives CASSLTSTMGTDTQYF.

This chain connects TRBV27 to TRBJ1-6; D remains unclear. V lost 7 bases and J lost 7, with 14 bases in between. Germline V gene sequence: CDR1 MNHEY, CDR2 SMNVEV (reference sequence). This CDR3 is 14 amino acids long. The CDR3 is CASTREVGNSPLHF. DNA for the CDR3: TGTGCCAGCACCCGCGAGGTTGGAAATTCACCCCTCCACTTT.

In its sample, this clone was seen once. The gene calls are TRBV11-1 and TRBJ2-1; TRBD2 matches 8 bases. Germline loops: CDR1 SGHAT, CDR2 FQDESV (reference sequence). Germline trimming cut 3 bases from V and 3 bases from J; bases unmatched to any gene: 4. CDR3 length equals 15 residues. CDR3 in DNA: TGTGCCAGCAGCTTCAGTCGGGGGGGCTACAATGAGCAGTTCTTC. Residues: CASSFSRGGYNEQFF.

J is TRBJ2-7 and V is TRBV5-1, with D possibly TRBD2 on 6 matching bases. The CDR3 length is 14 residues. CDR1 is SGHRS, CDR2 YFSETQ, per germline. Trimming shortened V by 2 bases and J by 0 bases, and 9 bases separated the two germline ends. The CDR3 coding sequence is TGCGCCAGCAGCTTCGGGGACTCCTCCTACGAGCAGTACTTC. Its translation: CASSFGDSSYEQYF.

The rearrangement uses TRBV6-6 and TRBJ2-5, with a tentative D call TRBD2 (5 bases). CDR3 length: 12 amino acids. Germline-derived CDR1 and CDR2 are MNHNY and SVGAGI (reference sequence). The V and J ends lost 5 bases and 5 bases respectively, with 9 bases between them. The CDR3 here is CASSKGVETQYF. The CDR3 DNA follows: TGTGCCAGCAGTAAGGGAGTGGAGACCCAGTACTTC.

Turning to this clone: The sample holds other DNA sequences that translate to the same CDR3. The rearrangement uses TRBV5-4 and TRBJ2-2; D unclear. Trimming stripped 4 bases from V and 2 bases from J, with 3 bases between. The germline gives CDR1 SGHNT, CDR2 YYREEE (reference sequence). The CDR3 extends over 12 amino acids. CDR3 sequence reads: CASSLNTGELFF. CDR3 DNA: TGTGCCAGCAGCCTTAACACCGGGGAGCTGTTTTTT.

This clone was observed a single time. This chain connects TRBV6-6 to TRBJ2-7, with D maybe TRBD1 (5 bases). There are 15 residues in the CDR3. CDR1 MNHNY and CDR2 SVGAGI come from the germline V gene (reference sequence). V dropped 7 bases and J dropped 6 bases, with 22 bases sitting between them. The CDR3 sequence: CASTPPQGISAEQYF. CDR3 DNA: TGTGCCAGCACCCCACCCCAGGGAATTTCCGCCGAGCAGTACTTC.

The chain combines TRBV28 with TRBJ1-4; the match to TRBD1 covers 9 bases. Germline CDR1 is MDHEN and CDR2 is SYDVKM. The CDR3 extends over 15 amino acids. With 6 bases clipped from V and 13 bases from J, the junction kept 15 bases outside the gene matches. The CDR3 bases are TGTGCCAGCAGGGGGACAGGGCGACTGATGGGACGACTGTTTTTT. Translated: CASRGTGRLMGRLFF.

This chain connects TRBV4-1 to TRBJ2-7, with a possible D match to TRBD1 (6 bases). Deletions cut 1 base from V and 4 bases from J, with 14 bases between. The germline V gene encodes CDR1 MGHRA and CDR2 YSYEKL. This CDR3 comprises 15 residues. Here the CDR3 reads CASSQADDRRYEQYF. The CDR3 coding sequence is TGCGCCAGCAGCCAAGCGGATGACAGGCGGTACGAGCAGTACTTC.

J is TRBJ2-7 and V is TRBV27; maybe TRBD1 (5 bases). Trimming left V 3 bases short and J 1 base short, with 10 bases between. CDR3 length equals 14 residues. CDR1 and CDR2 from the germline V gene are MNHEY and SMNVEV (reference sequence). CDR3 bases: TGTGCCAGCAGTTTTCAGGGAAAGTCCTACGAGCAGTACTTC. Residues: CASSFQGKSYEQYF.

CDR3 protein: CASGRLGIIEQYF. In nucleotides, the CDR3 is TGTGCCAGCGGTAGACTAGGGATCATCGAGCAGTACTTC. This chain connects TRBV5-6 to TRBJ2-5, with D possibly being TRBD2 (6 bases). With the DNA end fitting TRBJ2-7 better, the J assignment may be wrong. The CDR3 totals 13 residues. Per germline, CDR1 SGHDT and CDR2 YYEEEE.

This clone has just a few counts. The genes are TRBV6-5 and TRBJ2-7; D possibly corresponds to TRBD1 (6 bases). The germline V and J ends were trimmed by 2 bases and 2 bases, with 7 bases remaining between them. CDR3 size: 13 residues. Looked up from germline, CDR1 is MNHEY and CDR2 is SVGAGI. In nucleotides, the CDR3 is TGTGCCAGCAGTTACGGGACACCCTACGAGCAGTACTTC. It translates to CASSYGTPYEQYF.

The chain carries TRBV30 and TRBJ2-3; 12 nucleotides align to TRBD2. Unmatched junction bases numbered 4, after V lost 7 bases and J lost 5 bases. The germline V gene encodes CDR1 GTSNPN and CDR2 SVGIG (reference sequence). The CDR3 is 13 amino acids. The chain's CDR3 is CAFRLAGVDTQYF. The CDR3, as DNA: TGTGCCTTTAGACTAGCGGGGGTAGATACGCAGTATTTT.

The gene calls are TRBV6-6 and TRBJ1-1; 8 bases fit TRBD1. Trimming removed 3 bases from V and 1 base from J; junction bases left unmatched: 1. The CDR3 contains 14 residues. In germline, CDR1 is MNHNY, CDR2 SVGAGI (reference sequence). The DNA for the CDR3 is TGTGCCAGCAGTTATGACAGGGGGAACACTGAAGCTTTCTTT. Protein product: CASSYDRGNTEAFF.

As concerns this clone: The CDR3 carries no conserved terminal phenylalanine or tryptophan, so it likely arises from a read error. The rearrangement uses TRBV5-1 and TRBJ1-6; 9 positions agree with TRBD1. Germline V gives CDR1 SGHRS, CDR2 YFSETQ. There are 17 residues in the CDR3. With 5 bases clipped from V and 0 bases from J, the junction kept 6 bases outside the gene matches. The CDR3 protein is CASSRQGVSSYNSPLHL. In nucleotides, the CDR3 is TGCGCCAGCAGTCGACAGGGGGTCAGCTCCTATAATTCACCCCTCCACCTT.